This TCR beta chain was sequenced in a study of cytomegalovirus exposure and HLA in healthy donors. Whole-study results and caveats: The sole available immune exposure information was CMV serostatus. According to the study, 160 or so TCR beta chains were cytomegalovirus-associated. Another analysis was done later, and it associated around 16,000 TCR beta sequences with HLA alleles at 0.05 false discovery rate.

The CDR3 covers 17 residues. CDR1 is LNHDA and CDR2 is SQIVND in the germline V gene (reference sequence). With 3 bases removed from V and 4 bases from J, the gap between germline ends came to 22 bases. With 60 Vbeta and 13 Jbeta primers, the PCR was carried out. Clones were read by immunoSEQ multiplex PCR, and TCRdb kept only the in-frame ones, dropping some. Of more than 90,000 clones in the sample, around 74% were seen once. Of note for this clone: Antigen unknown.

The TCR comes from a man aged 25-45 years in good health and CMV-seropositive. V gene TRBV19 combines with J gene TRBJ2-7, with a tentative D call TRBD2 (6 bases). Input material: PBMCs. The DNA of the CDR3 is TGTGCCAGTAGTATCCTCAGTTTTCGGCGGGGTCCTTACGAGCAGTACTTC. It codes for CASSILSFRRGPYEQYF.